These 25 T cell receptor beta chains originate from one sample sequenced in a study of neurological immune-mediated disorders. One entry per CDR3 protein results from TCRdb running MiXCR on the 5' RACE reads. This sample has tens of thousands of distinct CDR3 sequences, with about 22% found just once. Time point indicated: technical triplicate 3. Sequenced material: PBMCs. The receptors come from a man between 60 and 75 years old with HTLV-1-associated myelopathy (HAM/TSP).

At least ten counts were recorded for this clonotype. The rearrangement joins TRBV24-1 to TRBJ2-7, with TRBD1 matching 9 bases. After removal of 4 bases from V and 0 bases from J, the junction contained 18 bases not matched to a gene. From germline, CDR1 is KGHDR and CDR2 SFDVKD. The CDR3 length is 20 residues. CDR3 amino acids: CATSEPTGGGKLNYSYEQYF. The CDR3 DNA follows: TGTGCCACCAGTGAGCCAACAGGGGGCGGAAAACTGAACTACTCCTACGAGCAGTACTTC.

The genes are TRBV11-2 and TRBJ1-1; D possibly corresponds to TRBD1 (6 bases). Germline V gene lookup returns CDR1 SGHAT and CDR2 FQNNGV. The length of the CDR3 is 14 residues. V was pared by 3 bases and J by 4 bases, with 12 bases between. The chain's CDR3 is CASSFGQGTTEAFF. CDR3 nucleotide sequence: TGTGCCAGCAGCTTCGGGCAGGGGACCACTGAAGCTTTCTTT.

The table lists this clonotype with many counts. The rearrangement uses TRBV6-2 or TRBV6-3 and TRBJ2-1; the D call may be TRBD1 or TRBD2 (5 bases each). Germline CDR1 is MNHEY and CDR2 is SVGEGT. CDR3 length: 15 residues. V dropped 6 bases and J dropped 9 bases, with 21 bases sitting between them. The CDR3 nucleotides are TGTGCCAGCAGCAACCCACGATCAACGGGGCCTGAGCAGTTCTTC. Protein: CASSNPRSTGPEQFF.

This chain connects TRBV20-1 to TRBJ2-7; the match to TRBD2 covers 8 bases. The V and J ends lost 5 bases and 3 bases, in that order; junction bases with no gene match: 9. Germline V gene data show CDR1 as DFQATT and CDR2 as SNEGSKA (reference sequence). The CDR3 loop spans 14 amino acids. CDR3 sequence reads: CSASSGGGFYEQYF. In DNA form, the CDR3 reads TGCAGTGCTTCCAGTGGCGGGGGGTTCTACGAGCAGTACTTC.

This clonotype was seen ten or more times. The chain joins TRBV5-1 to TRBJ2-7; D call uncertain. Trimming left V 4 bases short and J 3 bases short, with 5 bases between. This CDR3 contains 11 residues. Germline CDR1 reads SGHRS; CDR2 reads YFSETQ. CDR3 in amino acids: CASSNYYEQYF. The CDR3 DNA reads TGCGCCAGCAGCAACTACTACGAGCAGTACTTC.

This clonotype was detected a few times. The J gene is TRBJ2-7, the V gene TRBV4-1; D perhaps matches TRBD2 (5 bases). CDR1 MGHRA and CDR2 YSYEKL come from the germline V gene. Trimming pared 1 base from V and 2 bases from J, leaving 15 bases between. The CDR3 totals 16 residues. Here the CDR3 DNA reads TGCGCCAGCAGCCAAGGGGCTGGGCAGACTACCTACGAGCAGTACTTC. Amino acid sequence: CASSQGAGQTTYEQYF.

The chain joins TRBV7-2 to TRBJ2-7; 8 bases match TRBD1. This CDR3 has 16 amino acids. CDR1 and CDR2 from the germline V gene are SGHTA and FQGNSA. V dropped 2 bases and J dropped 5; count of bases not matched to a gene: 11. The CDR3 loop reads CASSLTFRTGWNEQYF. The CDR3 DNA follows: TGTGCCAGCAGCTTAACCTTCAGGACAGGGTGGAACGAGCAGTACTTC.

This clonotype was picked up many times. This chain joins TRBV5-1 and TRBJ2-1, with D possibly being TRBD1 or TRBD2 (5 bases each). The length of the CDR3 is 13 residues. Trimming stripped 1 base from V and 9 bases from J, with 11 bases between. CDR1 is SGHRS, CDR2 YFSETQ, per germline. The CDR3, as DNA: TGCGCCAGCAGCTTGCGAGGGGCCGGTGAGCAGTTCTTC. Its protein is CASSLRGAGEQFF.

This clonotype has ten or more counts. This rearrangement joins TRBV7-2 to TRBJ1-1; 8 nucleotides line up with TRBD1. CDR3 length: 13 amino acids. The V gene's germline CDR1 is SGHTA and CDR2 FQGNSA. Trimming removed 4 bases from V and 9 bases from J; junction bases left unmatched: 7. Here the CDR3 reads CASSSDAGGKAFF. CDR3 nucleotide sequence: TGTGCCAGCAGCTCAGACGCAGGGGGCAAAGCTTTCTTT.

At least ten counts were recorded for this clonotype. This chain uses TRBV4-1 with TRBJ1-2; 7 nucleotides line up with TRBD1. Germline V gene sequence: CDR1 MGHRA, CDR2 YSYEKL. V lost 3 bases to trimming and J lost 4 bases; unmatched junction nucleotides: 8. The CDR3 covers 15 residues. The CDR3, as DNA: TGCGCCAGCAGCCAGCCCGGGACAGCTAGCTATGGCTACACCTTC. Translating gives CASSQPGTASYGYTF.

Ten or more counts support this clonotype. The rearrangement uses TRBV27 and TRBJ2-1; D is perhaps TRBD2 (7 bases). The ends were cut back, 5 bases at V and 7 bases at J, with 15 bases in the middle. This CDR3 has 14 residues. Germline CDR1 MNHEY, CDR2 SMNVEV (reference sequence). This chain's CDR3 is CASSRNREGNEQFF. DNA of the CDR3: TGTGCCAGCAGTAGGAACAGGGAGGGAAATGAGCAGTTCTTC.

This clonotype was observed at least ten times. V and J are TRBV12-3 or TRBV12-4 and TRBJ1-1; D uncertain. This CDR3 has 13 amino acids. V was trimmed by 6 bases and J by 1 base, leaving 9 bases between them. CDR3: CASSRFRNTEAFF. In nucleotides, the CDR3 is TGTGCCAGCAGCAGGTTTCGGAACACTGAAGCTTTCTTT.

This clonotype was seen a few times. The chain recombines TRBV7-6 with TRBJ2-5; no reliable D call. Germline lookup yields CDR1 SGHVS and CDR2 FNYEAQ. The CDR3 consists of 13 residues. Trimming pared 0 bases from V and 0 bases from J, leaving 2 bases between. The CDR3 DNA reads as TGTGCCAGCAGCTTAGCATACCAAGAGACCCAGTACTTC. This gives the protein CASSLAYQETQYF.

This clonotype has at least ten counts. V and J are TRBV20-1 and TRBJ1-6; D is undetermined. The V and J ends lost 4 bases and 7 bases respectively, with 17 bases between them. The V gene's germline CDR1 is DFQATT and CDR2 SNEGSKA (reference sequence). This CDR3 is 15 amino acids long. The CDR3 protein is CSATGETGGNSPLHF. The CDR3 DNA sequence: TGCAGTGCTACCGGGGAGACGGGAGGAAATTCACCCCTCCACTTT.

This chain joins TRBV6-5 and TRBJ1-2; TRBD1 aligns across 7 bases. V was clipped by 6 bases and J by 6 bases; unmatched bases: 10. Germline-derived CDR1 and CDR2 are MNHEY and SVGAGI. This CDR3 region has 14 residues. This CDR3 is CASSDRASRNGYTF. CDR3 DNA: TGTGCCAGCAGCGACAGGGCCAGTCGGAATGGCTACACCTTC.

This clonotype was counted many times. One end of the junction fails to match germline, which may point to a read error. This chain joins TRBV20-1 and TRBJ1-6; D may be TRBD1 (6 bases). CDR1 and CDR2 (germline): DFQATT, SNEGSKA (reference sequence). The CDR3 loop spans 14 amino acids. CDR3 coding DNA: TGCAGTGCTAATGACTCAGGGGTCAATTCATCCCTCCACTTT. Amino acid sequence: CSANDSGVNSSLHF.

In this sample, this clonotype turned up many times. The CDR3 DNA reads TGTGCCAGCAGTCCATCGGGTGGTGGCTACGAGCAGTACTTC. It codes for CASSPSGGGYEQYF. This rearrangement joins TRBV6-1 to TRBJ2-7; D not resolved. Deletions cut 5 bases from V and 3 bases from J, with 14 bases between. This CDR3 is built from 14 residues. CDR1 and CDR2 (germline): MNHNS, SASEGT.

Ten or more counts support this clonotype. The J gene is TRBJ2-1, the V gene TRBV12-3 or TRBV12-4, with a tentative D call TRBD2 (6 bases). The CDR3 sequence is 18 residues long. The V and J ends lost 4 bases and 0 bases respectively, with 19 bases between them. The CDR3 reads CASSSQLRGRSSYNEQFF. CDR3 DNA: TGTGCCAGCAGTTCCCAACTGAGAGGGAGGAGCTCCTACAATGAGCAGTTCTTC.

This clonotype was recorded many times. The chain combines TRBV7-9 with TRBJ1-3, with TRBD1 matching over 10 bases. Germline lookup yields CDR1 SEHNR and CDR2 FQNEAQ (reference sequence). This CDR3 is built from 18 residues. V was pared by 5 bases and J by 1 base, with 11 bases of the junction left unmatched. For the CDR3, the DNA is TGTGCCAGCAGCGCGACAGGGGGCGCCCACAATTCTGGAAACACCATATATTTT. Translating it yields CASSATGGAHNSGNTIYF.

This clonotype was observed many times. The J gene is TRBJ1-5, the V gene TRBV5-1, with D possibly matching TRBD1 (5 bases). The germline gives CDR1 SGHRS, CDR2 YFSETQ. The CDR3 length is 13 residues. V lost 4 bases and J 8 bases, leaving 13 bases between the germline ends. The CDR3 region has the DNA TGCGCCAGCAGCCGACAGACCGGGGAGCCCCAGCATTTT. Amino acid sequence: CASSRQTGEPQHF.

This clonotype has at least ten counts. This rearrangement joins TRBV5-1 to TRBJ2-5; D remains ambiguous. There are 14 residues in the CDR3. The V end lost 0 bases, the J end lost 5 bases, and 11 bases lay between the germline ends. The germline V gene encodes CDR1 SGHRS and CDR2 YFSETQ. The CDR3 is CASSLASNPETQYF. The CDR3 DNA is TGCGCCAGCAGCTTGGCCTCTAATCCGGAGACCCAGTACTTC.

This clonotype was recorded many times. The V gene is TRBV27, the J gene TRBJ1-1, with a possible D match to TRBD1 (6 bases). V lost 3 bases to trimming and J lost 1 base, with 24 bases between them. The germline CDR1 and CDR2 sequences are MNHEY and SMNVEV (reference sequence). The CDR3 runs to 19 residues. CDR3 nucleotide sequence: TGTGCCAGCAGTTTTCGTCCGGTCGGGGGGCGTGTCACGAACACTGAAGCTTTCTTT. It yields the protein CASSFRPVGGRVTNTEAFF.

This clonotype was counted at least ten times. The gene calls are TRBV20-1 and TRBJ2-3, with TRBD2 matching over 10 bases. Germline V gives CDR1 DFQATT, CDR2 SNEGSKA (reference sequence). V lost 5 bases to trimming and J lost 2 bases; unmatched junction nucleotides: 10. This CDR3 is built from 16 residues. The CDR3 nucleotides are TGCAGTGCTTATTCCCCTAGCGGGAGAAACACAGATACGCAGTATTTT. Translated, it gives CSAYSPSGRNTDTQYF.

This clonotype was found many times. The rearrangement joins TRBV9 to TRBJ1-6; 7 bases line up with TRBD1. Germline values: CDR1 SGDLS, CDR2 YYNGEE. CDR3 size: 15 residues. J gave up 5 bases and V 5 bases, and 7 bases lay outside the gene matches. This CDR3 reads CASSSGTANNSPLHF. CDR3 bases: TGTGCCAGCAGTAGCGGGACAGCAAATAATTCACCCCTCCACTTT.

This clonotype was counted at least ten times. This rearrangement joins TRBV20-1 to TRBJ2-1, with 7 bases identical to TRBD2. The CDR3 has 14 residues. CDR1 DFQATT and CDR2 SNEGSKA come from the germline V gene (reference sequence). V trimming: 7 bases; J trimming: 1 base; junction bases outside the gene matches: 7. The CDR3 DNA sequence: TGCAGTGTGGGTAGCGGGCGTTCCTACAATGAGCAGTTCTTC. This codes for CSVGSGRSYNEQFF.